This T cell receptor beta chain was sequenced for a study of blood T cell repertoires in COVID-19. The CDR3 spans 11 residues. Germline-derived CDR1 and CDR2 are MNHEY and SVGAGI. V trimming: 10 bases; J trimming: 4 bases; junction bases outside the gene matches: 3. Original processing methods: Amplification of reference gene primers was used by the study to estimate nucleated cell counts. The repertoire was sequenced with immunoSEQ multiplex PCR; TCRdb's copy has only in-frame clones and lacks some. That table furnishes V, J and clone size, whereas the DNA furnished D and trimming. The data show 150,000 to 200,000 clones, roughly four fifths seen once.

This sequence originates from a man aged 50 to 59 who had recovered from COVID-19. Sequenced material: PBMCs or T cells enriched from blood (not recorded which). The rearrangement links TRBV6-5 to TRBJ1-2; 7 nucleotides align to TRBD1. The DNA for the CDR3 is TGTGCCACCGGACAGGTCTATGGCTACACCTTC. Its protein product is CATGQVYGYTF.